A single sample is the source of the 10 T cell receptor beta chains below, sequenced in a study of response to subunit inactivated influenza vaccine. TCRdb processed the RT-PCR reads anew with MiXCR; each CDR3 protein has one entry. The table records around 850,000 distinct CDR3 sequences, around a sixth of them present only once. The specimen was PBMCs from blood, collected about 5 days after vaccination. These receptors were collected from a man between 45 and 60 years old who received an inactivated influenza vaccine.

This clonotype was seen many times. CDR3 amino acids: CASSLLLAGGFYEQYF. As DNA, the CDR3 is TGTGCCAGCAGTTTATTACTAGCGGGAGGGTTCTACGAGCAGTACTTC. V and J are TRBV27 and TRBJ2-7; 13 nucleotides align to TRBD2. The CDR3 covers 16 residues. Looked up from germline, CDR1 is MNHEY and CDR2 is SMNVEV (reference sequence). V lost 1 base, J lost 3 bases, and 3 bases stayed unmatched.

This clonotype was seen a few times. The chain combines TRBV20-1 with TRBJ1-3; D unclear. V was trimmed by 1 base and J by 7 bases, leaving 14 bases between them. The germline V gene encodes CDR1 DFQATT and CDR2 SNEGSKA (reference sequence). This CDR3 contains 14 residues. Here the CDR3 DNA reads TGCAGTGCTAGAGCCCCGGCCCCAGCTAACACCATATATTTT. Its protein is CSARAPAPANTIYF.

The genes are TRBV20-1 and TRBJ2-1; D tentatively fits TRBD1 or TRBD2 (5 bases each). Germline values: CDR1 DFQATT, CDR2 SNEGSKA (reference sequence). The CDR3 is made up of 14 amino acids. V dropped 0 bases and J dropped 7 bases, with 13 bases sitting between them. The CDR3 DNA follows: TGCAGTGCTAGAGATGGGACCTTTCGAAATGAGCAGTTCTTC. It encodes CSARDGTFRNEQFF.

V and J are TRBV12-3 or TRBV12-4 and TRBJ2-7; the D gene is possibly TRBD1 (5 bases). The CDR3 spans 14 residues. The V end was cut by 4 bases, the J end by 0 bases, with 10 bases between. The DNA for the CDR3 is TGTGCCAGCAGTTCAGACAGTTACTCCTACGAGCAGTACTTC. Its protein is CASSSDSYSYEQYF.

This clonotype showed up just a few times. This rearrangement joins TRBV20-1 to TRBJ2-1; 7 bases align to TRBD2. The CDR3 consists of 17 residues. Germline V gives CDR1 DFQATT, CDR2 SNEGSKA (reference sequence). V lost 3 bases to trimming and J lost 0 bases; unmatched junction nucleotides: 11. The CDR3 sequence: CSASSISGLSSYNEQFF. The DNA for the CDR3 is TGCAGTGCTAGTTCGATTAGCGGGCTTAGCTCCTACAATGAGCAGTTCTTC.

The chain joins TRBV20-1 to TRBJ2-3; no clear D gene. The ends were cut back, 6 bases at V and 4 bases at J, with 11 bases in the middle. This CDR3 region has 12 residues. The germline gives CDR1 DFQATT, CDR2 SNEGSKA (reference sequence). The CDR3 DNA reads as TGCAGTGCCACAGTACGTGCAGATACGCAGTATTTT. Translated, it gives CSATVRADTQYF.

The chain has TRBV13 and TRBJ2-6; D gene uncertain. Germline CDR1 is PRHDT and CDR2 is FYEKMQ (reference sequence). V was cut by 3 bases and J by 0 bases, with 6 bases left in between. There are 15 residues in the CDR3. The chain's CDR3 is CASSFIDSGANVLTF. The CDR3, as DNA: TGTGCCAGCAGCTTTATAGACTCTGGGGCCAACGTCCTGACTTTC.

This clonotype was seen only a few times. The chain carries TRBV27 and TRBJ1-1; D is ambiguous. Germline V CDR1 and CDR2: MNHEY, SMNVEV (reference sequence). This CDR3 contains 15 residues. Trimming shortened V by 2 bases and J by 0 bases, and 10 bases separated the two germline ends. This chain's CDR3 is CASSLKPRLNTEAFF. Written as DNA, the CDR3 is TGTGCCAGCAGTTTAAAGCCCCGTCTGAACACTGAAGCTTTCTTT.

V gene TRBV7-3 combines with J gene TRBJ2-7; no clear D gene. The CDR3 length is 15 residues. Trimming cost V 8 bases and J 5 bases, with 22 bases left between them. Germline V gene sequence: CDR1 SGHTA, CDR2 FQGTGA. CDR3 DNA: TGTGCCAGCGCCGCTTCGACGGCGGCAGGCCACGAGCAGTACTTC. Translated, it gives CASAASTAAGHEQYF.

This sequence joins TRBV4-3 and TRBJ2-7, with 11 bases lining up with TRBD2. The length of the CDR3 is 15 residues. Per germline, CDR1 LGHNA and CDR2 YSLEER. After removal of 3 bases from V and 7 bases from J, the junction contained 8 bases not matched to a gene. The CDR3 region has the DNA TGCGCCAGCAGCCAGGTAGCGGGAGGGCCGGGTGAGCAGTACTTC. It translates to CASSQVAGGPGEQYF.